This T cell receptor (beta chain) derives from a study of T cells expressing NK-cell markers. Overall study: It was sorted CD3+CD56+NKG2C+, CD3+CD56+NKG2C- and CD3+CD56-NKG2C+ T cells that supplied the TCR beta repertoires. Seven HCMV-seropositive donors and one seronegative donor made up the eight sequenced donors.

Regarding this clonotype: Its antigen is currently unknown.

Overall study findings and caveats: Dominant NKG2C+ clonotype frequencies of roughly 1.0-8% of CD8+ T cells were measured in over five donors. Questions lingered over whether expanded NKG2C+ T cell clones were HCMV-specific.

Using the 5' RACE reads, TCRdb records one entry per CDR3 protein without DNA. The sample has over 350,000 distinct CDR3 sequences. The CDR3 totals 13 residues. The germline gives CDR1 KGHSH, CDR2 LQKENI. Sequencing was carried out using blood T cells: a sorted CD56 or NKG2C T cell subset, CD4+ or CD8+ T cells, or bulk PBMC T cells (not recorded which). The clonotype was recovered from a woman aged 45 to 65 in good health. The chain recombines TRBV18 with TRBJ2-7. The CDR3 reads CASSPSTGYEQYF.